The following is a T cell receptor beta chain sequence with its context. This entry belongs to a study of siplizumab effects on memory and regulatory T cells. Only in-frame clones appear in the TCRdb table, and some are missing; sequencing was by immunoSEQ multiplex PCR. The data contain roughly 120,000 clones, around 94% of them singletons. CDR3 length: 15 amino acids. Trimming removed 4 bases from V and 7 bases from J; junction bases left unmatched: 5. CDR1 and CDR2 from the germline V gene are SGHRS and YFSETQ. The chain combines TRBV5-1 with TRBJ2-1; TRBD2 matches at 13 bases. The TCR was taken from a human donor in good health. The sequenced sample consisted of non-Treg CD4+ T cells sorted from blood. CDR3 DNA sequence: TGCGCCAGCAGCCCTGGGACTAGCGGGACAAATGAGCAGTTCTTC. This encodes CASSPGTSGTNEQFF.